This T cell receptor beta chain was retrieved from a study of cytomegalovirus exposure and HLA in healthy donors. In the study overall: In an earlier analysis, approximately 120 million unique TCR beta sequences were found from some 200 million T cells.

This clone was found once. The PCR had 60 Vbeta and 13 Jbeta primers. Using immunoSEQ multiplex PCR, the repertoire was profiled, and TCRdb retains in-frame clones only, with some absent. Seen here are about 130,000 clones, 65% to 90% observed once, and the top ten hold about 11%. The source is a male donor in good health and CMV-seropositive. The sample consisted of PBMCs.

The CDR3 DNA reads as TGTGCCAGCAGCTTGCCAGGGCCTTCTGGGGCCAACGTCCTGACTTTC. Translating gives CASSLPGPSGANVLTF. The chain is built from TRBV5-4 and TRBJ2-6; D is perhaps TRBD1 (5 bases). The CDR3 extends over 16 amino acids. Germline assignment: CDR1 SGHNT and CDR2 YYREEE (reference sequence). Trimming cost V 1 base and J 1 base, with 9 bases left between them.